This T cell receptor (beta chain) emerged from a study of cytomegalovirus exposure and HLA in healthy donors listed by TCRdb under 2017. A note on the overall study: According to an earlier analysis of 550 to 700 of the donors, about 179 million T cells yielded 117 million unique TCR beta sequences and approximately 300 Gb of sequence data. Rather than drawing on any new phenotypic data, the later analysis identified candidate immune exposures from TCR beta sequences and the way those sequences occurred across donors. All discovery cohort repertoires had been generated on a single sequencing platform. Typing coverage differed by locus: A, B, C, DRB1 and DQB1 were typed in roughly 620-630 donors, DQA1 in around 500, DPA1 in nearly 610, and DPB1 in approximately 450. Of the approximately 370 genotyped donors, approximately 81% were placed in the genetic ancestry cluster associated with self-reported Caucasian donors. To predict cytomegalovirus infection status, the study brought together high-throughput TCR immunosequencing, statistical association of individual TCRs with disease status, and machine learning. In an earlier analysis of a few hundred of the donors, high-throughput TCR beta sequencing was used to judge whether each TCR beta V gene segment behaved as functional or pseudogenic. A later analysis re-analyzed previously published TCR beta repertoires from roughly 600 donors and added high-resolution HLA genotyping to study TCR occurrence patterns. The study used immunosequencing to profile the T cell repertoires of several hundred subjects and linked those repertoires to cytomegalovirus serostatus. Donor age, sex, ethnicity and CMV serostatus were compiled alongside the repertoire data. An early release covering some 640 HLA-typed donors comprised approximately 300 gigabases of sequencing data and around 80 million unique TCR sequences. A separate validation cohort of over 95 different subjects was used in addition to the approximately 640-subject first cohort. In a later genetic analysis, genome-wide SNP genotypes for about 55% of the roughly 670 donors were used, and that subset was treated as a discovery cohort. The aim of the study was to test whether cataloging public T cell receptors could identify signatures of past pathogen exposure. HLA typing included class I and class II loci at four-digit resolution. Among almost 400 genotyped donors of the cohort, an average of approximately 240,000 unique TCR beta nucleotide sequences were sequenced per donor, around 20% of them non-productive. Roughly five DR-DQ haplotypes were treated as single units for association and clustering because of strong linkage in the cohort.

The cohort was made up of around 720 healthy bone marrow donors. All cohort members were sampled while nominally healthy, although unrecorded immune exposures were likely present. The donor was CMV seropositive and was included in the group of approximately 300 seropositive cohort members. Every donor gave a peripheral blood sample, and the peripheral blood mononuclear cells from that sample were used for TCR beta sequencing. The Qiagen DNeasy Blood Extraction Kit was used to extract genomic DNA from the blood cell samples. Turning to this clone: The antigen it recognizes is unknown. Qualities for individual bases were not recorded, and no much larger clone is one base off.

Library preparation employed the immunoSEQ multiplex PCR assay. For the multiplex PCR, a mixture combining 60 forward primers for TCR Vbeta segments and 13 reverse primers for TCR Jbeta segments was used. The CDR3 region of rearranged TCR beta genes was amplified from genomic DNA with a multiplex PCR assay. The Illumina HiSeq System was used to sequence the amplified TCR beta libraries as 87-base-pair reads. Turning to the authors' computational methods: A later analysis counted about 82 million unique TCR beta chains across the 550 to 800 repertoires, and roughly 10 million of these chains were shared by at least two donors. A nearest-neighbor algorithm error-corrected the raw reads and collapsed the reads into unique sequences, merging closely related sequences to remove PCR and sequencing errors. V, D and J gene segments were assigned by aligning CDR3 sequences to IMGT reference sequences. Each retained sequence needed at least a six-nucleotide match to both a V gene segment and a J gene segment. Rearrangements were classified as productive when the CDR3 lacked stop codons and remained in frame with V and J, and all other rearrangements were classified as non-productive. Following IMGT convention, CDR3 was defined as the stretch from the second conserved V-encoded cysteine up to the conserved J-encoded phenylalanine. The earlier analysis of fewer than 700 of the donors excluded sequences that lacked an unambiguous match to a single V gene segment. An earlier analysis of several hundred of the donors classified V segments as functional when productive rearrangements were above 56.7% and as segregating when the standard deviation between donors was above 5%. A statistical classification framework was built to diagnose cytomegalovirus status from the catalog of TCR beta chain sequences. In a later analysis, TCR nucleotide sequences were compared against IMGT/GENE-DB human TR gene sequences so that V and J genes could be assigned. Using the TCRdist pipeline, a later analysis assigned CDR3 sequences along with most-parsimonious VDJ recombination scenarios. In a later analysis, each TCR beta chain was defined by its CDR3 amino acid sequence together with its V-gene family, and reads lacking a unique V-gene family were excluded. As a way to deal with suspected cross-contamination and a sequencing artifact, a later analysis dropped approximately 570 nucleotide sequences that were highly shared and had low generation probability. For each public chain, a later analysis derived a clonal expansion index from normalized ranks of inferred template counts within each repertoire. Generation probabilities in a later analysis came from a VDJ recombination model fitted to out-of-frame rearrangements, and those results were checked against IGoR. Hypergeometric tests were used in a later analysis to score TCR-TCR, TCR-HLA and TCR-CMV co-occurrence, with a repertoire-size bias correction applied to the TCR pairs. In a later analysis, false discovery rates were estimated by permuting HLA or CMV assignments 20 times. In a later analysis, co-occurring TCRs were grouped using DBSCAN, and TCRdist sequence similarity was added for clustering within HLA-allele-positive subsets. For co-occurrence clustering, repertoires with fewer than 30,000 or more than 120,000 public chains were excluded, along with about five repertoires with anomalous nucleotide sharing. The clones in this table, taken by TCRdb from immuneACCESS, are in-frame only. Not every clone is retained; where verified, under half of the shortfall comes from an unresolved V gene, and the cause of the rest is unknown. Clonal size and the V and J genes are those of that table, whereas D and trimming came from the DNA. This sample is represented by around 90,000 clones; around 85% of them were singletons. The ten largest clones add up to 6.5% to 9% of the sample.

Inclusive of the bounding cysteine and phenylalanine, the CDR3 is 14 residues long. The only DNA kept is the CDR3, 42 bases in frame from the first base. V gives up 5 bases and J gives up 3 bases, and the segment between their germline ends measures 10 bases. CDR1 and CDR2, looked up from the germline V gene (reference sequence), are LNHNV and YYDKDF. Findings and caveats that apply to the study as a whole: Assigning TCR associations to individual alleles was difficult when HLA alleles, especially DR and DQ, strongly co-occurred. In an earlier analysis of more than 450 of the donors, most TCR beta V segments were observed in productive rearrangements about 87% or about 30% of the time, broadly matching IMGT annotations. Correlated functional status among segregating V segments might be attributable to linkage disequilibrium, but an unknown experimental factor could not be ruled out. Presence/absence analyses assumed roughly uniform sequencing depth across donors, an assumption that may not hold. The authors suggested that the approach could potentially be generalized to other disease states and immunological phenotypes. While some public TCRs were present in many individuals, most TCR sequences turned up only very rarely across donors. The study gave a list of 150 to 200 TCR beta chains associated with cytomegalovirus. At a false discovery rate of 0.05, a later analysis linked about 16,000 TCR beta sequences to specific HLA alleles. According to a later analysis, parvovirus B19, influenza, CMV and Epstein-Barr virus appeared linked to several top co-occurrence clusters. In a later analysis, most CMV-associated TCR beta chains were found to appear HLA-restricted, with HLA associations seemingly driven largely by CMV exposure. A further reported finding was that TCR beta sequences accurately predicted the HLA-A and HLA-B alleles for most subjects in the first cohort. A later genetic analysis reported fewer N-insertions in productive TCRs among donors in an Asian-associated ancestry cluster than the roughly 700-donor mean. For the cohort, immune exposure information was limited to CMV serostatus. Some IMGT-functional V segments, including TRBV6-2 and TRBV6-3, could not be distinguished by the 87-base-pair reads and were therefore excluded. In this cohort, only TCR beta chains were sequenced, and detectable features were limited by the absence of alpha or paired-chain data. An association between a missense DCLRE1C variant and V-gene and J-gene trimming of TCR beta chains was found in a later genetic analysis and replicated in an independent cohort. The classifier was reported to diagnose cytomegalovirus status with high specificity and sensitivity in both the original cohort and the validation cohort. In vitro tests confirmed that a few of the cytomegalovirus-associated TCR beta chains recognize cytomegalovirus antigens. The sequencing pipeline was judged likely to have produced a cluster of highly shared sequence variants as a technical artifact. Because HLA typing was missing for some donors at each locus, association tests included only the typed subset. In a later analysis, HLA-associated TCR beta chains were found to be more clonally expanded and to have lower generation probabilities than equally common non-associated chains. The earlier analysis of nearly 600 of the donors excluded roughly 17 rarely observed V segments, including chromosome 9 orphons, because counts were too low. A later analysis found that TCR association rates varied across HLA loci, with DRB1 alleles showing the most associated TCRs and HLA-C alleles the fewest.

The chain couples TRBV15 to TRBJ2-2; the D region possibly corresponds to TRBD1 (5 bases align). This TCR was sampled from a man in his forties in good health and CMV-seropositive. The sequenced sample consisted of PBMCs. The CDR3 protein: CATSVQDHTGELFF. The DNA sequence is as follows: TGTGCCACCAGCGTACAGGATCACACCGGGGAGCTGTTTTTT.